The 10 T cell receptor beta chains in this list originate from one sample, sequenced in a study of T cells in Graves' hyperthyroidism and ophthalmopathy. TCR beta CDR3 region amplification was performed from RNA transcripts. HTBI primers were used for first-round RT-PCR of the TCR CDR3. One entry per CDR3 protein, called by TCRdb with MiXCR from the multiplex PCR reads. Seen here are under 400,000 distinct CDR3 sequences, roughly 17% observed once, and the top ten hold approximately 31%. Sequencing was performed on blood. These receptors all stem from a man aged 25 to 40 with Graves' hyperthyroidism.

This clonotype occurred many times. The CDR3 reads CASSAPGREWDGYTF. The CDR3 DNA follows: TGTGCCAGCAGTGCACCCGGGCGGGAATGGGATGGCTACACCTTC. This rearrangement joins TRBV12-3 or TRBV12-4 to TRBJ1-2; unclear D gene. CDR3 length: 15 amino acids. Deletions cut 5 bases from V and 6 bases from J, with 19 bases between.

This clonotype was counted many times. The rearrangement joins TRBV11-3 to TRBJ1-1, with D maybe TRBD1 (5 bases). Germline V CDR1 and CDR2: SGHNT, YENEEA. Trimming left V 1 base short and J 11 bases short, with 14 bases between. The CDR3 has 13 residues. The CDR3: CASSLARWGDAFF. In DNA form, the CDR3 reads TGTGCCAGCAGCTTAGCCAGGTGGGGGGACGCTTTCTTT.

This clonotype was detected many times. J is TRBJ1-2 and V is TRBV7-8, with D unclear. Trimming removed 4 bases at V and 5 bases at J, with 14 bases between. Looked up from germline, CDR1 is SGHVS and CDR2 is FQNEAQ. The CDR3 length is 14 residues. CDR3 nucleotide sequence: TGTGCCAGCAGCTCCCCTCCTGATATATATGGCTACACCTTC. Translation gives CASSSPPDIYGYTF.

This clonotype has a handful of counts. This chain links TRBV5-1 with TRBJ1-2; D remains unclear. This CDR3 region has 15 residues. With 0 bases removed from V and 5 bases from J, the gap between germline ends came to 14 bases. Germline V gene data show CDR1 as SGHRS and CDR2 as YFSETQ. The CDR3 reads CASSLGMGFPYGYTF. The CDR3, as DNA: TGCGCCAGCAGCTTGGGGATGGGATTCCCGTATGGCTACACCTTC.

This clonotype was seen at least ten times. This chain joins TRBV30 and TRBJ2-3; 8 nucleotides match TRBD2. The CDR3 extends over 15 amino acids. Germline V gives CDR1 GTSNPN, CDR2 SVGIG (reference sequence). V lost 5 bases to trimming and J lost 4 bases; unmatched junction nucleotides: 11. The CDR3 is CAWSELGTSADTQYF. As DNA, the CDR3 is TGTGCCTGGTCAGAATTGGGGACTAGTGCAGATACGCAGTATTTT.

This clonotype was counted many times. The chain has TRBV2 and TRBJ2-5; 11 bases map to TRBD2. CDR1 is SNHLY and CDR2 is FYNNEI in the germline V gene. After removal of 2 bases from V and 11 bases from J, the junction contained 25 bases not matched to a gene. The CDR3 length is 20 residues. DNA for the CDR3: TGTGCCAGCAGTGAATTTAGTCTGTTGATTGGATTGCCTAGCGGGAGGACACAGTACTTC. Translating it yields CASSEFSLLIGLPSGRTQYF.

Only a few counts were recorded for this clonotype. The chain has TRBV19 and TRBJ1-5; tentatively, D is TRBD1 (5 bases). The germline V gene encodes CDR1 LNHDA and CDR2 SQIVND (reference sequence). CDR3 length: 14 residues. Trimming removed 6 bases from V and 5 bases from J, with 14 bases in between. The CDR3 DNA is TGTGCCAGTAGAACCGGGACTGGGTATCAGCCCCAGCATTTT. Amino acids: CASRTGTGYQPQHF.

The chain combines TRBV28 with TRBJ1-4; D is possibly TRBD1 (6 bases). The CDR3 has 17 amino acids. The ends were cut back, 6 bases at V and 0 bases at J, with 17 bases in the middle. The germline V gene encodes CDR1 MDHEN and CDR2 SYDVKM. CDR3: CASRLRDNAPTNEKLFF. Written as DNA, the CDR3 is TGTGCCAGCAGATTACGGGACAACGCACCAACTAATGAAAAACTGTTTTTT.

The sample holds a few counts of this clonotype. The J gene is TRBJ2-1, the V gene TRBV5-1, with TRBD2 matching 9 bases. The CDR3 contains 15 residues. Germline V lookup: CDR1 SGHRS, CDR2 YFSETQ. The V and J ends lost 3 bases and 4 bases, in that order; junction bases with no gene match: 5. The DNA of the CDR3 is TGCGCCAGCAGCTGGTCTAGCGGGGATTACAATGAGCAGTTCTTC. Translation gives CASSWSSGDYNEQFF.

The CDR3 protein is CASSYSNRDIVDTEAFF. The CDR3 DNA reads as TGTGCCAGCAGTTACTCTAATCGGGATATCGTGGACACTGAAGCTTTCTTT. V and J are TRBV12-3 or TRBV12-4 and TRBJ1-1; unclear D gene. This CDR3 is built from 17 residues. The V gene lost 4 bases and the J gene lost 3 bases, with 21 bases spanning the gap.